This TCR beta chain was found in a study of T cell responses to AZD1222 COVID-19 vaccine (dated by TCRdb to the early 2020s). Regarding the research as a whole: A total of under 250 trial participants underwent TCR sequencing, of whom about 200 had received two doses of AZD1222 and about 25 had received two doses of the MenACWY control vaccine. Trial participants were enrolled into age subgroups of 18-55, 56-69 and 70-plus years, which contained approximately 150, 28 and 58 TCR-sequenced participants, respectively.

According to the study, the label for this sample's time point signals: about 28 days (+/-7) after the second vaccine dose. AZD1222 recipients with second doses at about 4 weeks or about 12 weeks were pooled, because spike-specific TCR depth and breadth did not differ between schedules. Samples from vaccinated people were obtained from the UK trials COV001 and COV002, which included a single-blind randomized controlled phase 2/3 trial of AZD1222 (ChAdOx1 nCoV-19) in healthy adults. For TCRbeta chain sequencing, PBMC samples from trial participants were taken at day 0 and at day 28 after the second dose. Summary of the overall study and its limitations: CD4 TCRs associated with the vaccine covered the entire spike protein, and the dominant responses were in regions 160-218 and 743-854. No day 14 peak-response samples were available, so repertoires were characterized only after the peak T cell response. Only a handful of AZD1222 recipients were SARS-CoV-2 seropositive at baseline, limiting conclusions about previously exposed vaccinees. Reportedly, close to half of the unique spike-specific TCRs recognized epitopes lying outside the regions that are mutated in the B.1.351 and B.1.1.7 variants. Spike-specific TCR breadth and depth rose significantly after two AZD1222 doses compared with day 0 and with MenACWY recipients. Participants were mostly white British and included more females than males, and it was suggested by the authors that clonal diversity may have been underestimated. In the small 56-69-year group, the increase in depth fell short of significance, most likely because of low power.

With respect to this clone: Its antigen is unknown. No quality values exist for individual bases; no much larger clone is one base distant.

The CDR3 regions of human TCRbeta chains were analyzed by immunosequencing. Regarding the original processing steps: Repertoire TCRs were matched against a reference library of SARS-CoV-2-specific TCRs generated with the MIRA antigen-specificity platform. Breadth was defined as the fraction of unique TCRs that were SARS-CoV-2-associated. Depth was defined as the fraction of total T cells that were SARS-CoV-2-associated. Each spike-specific TCR was assigned to its reactive spike region and to a CD4 or CD8 class using the MIRA data. Log10-transformed breadth and depth values were compared by one-way ANOVA with Sidak's multiple comparisons tests. The table comes from immuneACCESS by way of TCRdb, which keeps in-frame sequences with V and J called. Part of the clones is missing from these tables; in studies checked, under half for an unresolved V gene and the rest for unknown reasons. V and J calls and clone size are those listed in that table; D and trimming were worked out from the DNA. This sample gives 100,000 to 150,000 clones in total; 75% to 95% of them show up just once. Around 1.9% of the sample lies in the top ten.

CDR1 and CDR2 are drawn from the germline V gene: MGHRA, YSYEKL. Compared with germline, V lacks 0 bases and J lacks 11 bases; bases without a gene match: 16. Its CDR3 holds 17 amino acids, cysteine through phenylalanine. Solely the CDR3 DNA is kept, with 51 bases framed from the first base. This TCR derives from an adult who received the AZD1222 COVID-19 vaccine. The chain was built from TRBV4-1 and TRBJ1-1; 9 bases in the junction line up with TRBD1. The material sequenced was peripheral blood, taken 28 days after the second AZD1222 dose. The base sequence is TGCGCCAGCAGCCAAGAGGGACAGGGATACCTCTCAAGGCCCGCTTTCTTT. Its translation is CASSQEGQGYLSRPAFF.